One and the same sample provided the 7 T cell receptor beta chains below, sequenced in a study of T-cell memory formation after mild COVID-19. TCRdb itself ran the 5' RACE reads through MiXCR, one entry per CDR3 protein. The profile shows about 14,000 distinct CDR3 sequences, around 20% of them singletons. Sequencing input: PBMCs or a T cell subset sorted from them (not recorded which). These receptors were taken from an adult woman who had mild COVID-19 (a few samples of this study predate the infection). Cell type and time point are not known.

This clonotype was counted ten times or more. The J gene is TRBJ2-1, the V gene TRBV20-1, with 8 bases that match TRBD2. CDR3 size: 15 residues. Germline-derived CDR1 and CDR2 are DFQATT and SNEGSKA (reference sequence). V was pared by 2 bases and J by 8 bases, with 11 bases of the junction left unmatched. DNA of the CDR3: TGCAGTGCTAGATCACCCGGGAGGGTTTTAGATGAGCAGTTCTTC. Its translation: CSARSPGRVLDEQFF.

This clonotype was recorded many times. This sequence joins TRBV19 and TRBJ2-1, with 7 nucleotides matching TRBD1. The CDR3 is 14 residues long. Germline-derived CDR1 and CDR2 are LNHDA and SQIVND (reference sequence). The ends lost 3 bases at V and 4 bases at J; junction bases unmatched: 3. In nucleotides, the CDR3 is TGTGCCAGTAGTATGTGGACAGGTTACAATGAGCAGTTCTTC. The encoded protein is CASSMWTGYNEQFF.

The gene calls are TRBV20-1 and TRBJ2-3; D might be TRBD1 (5 bases). Germline-derived CDR1 and CDR2 are DFQATT and SNEGSKA (reference sequence). Trimming removed 1 base at V and 3 bases at J, with 11 bases between. This CDR3 region has 14 residues. CDR3 amino acids: CSARGRVWTDTQYF. As DNA, the CDR3 is TGCAGTGCTAGAGGCAGGGTCTGGACAGATACGCAGTATTTT.

This clonotype was found many times. The chain combines TRBV30 with TRBJ2-7; 7 bases are shared with TRBD1. The junction had 0 bases not matched to a gene; V was cut back by 5 bases and J by 2 bases. This CDR3 contains 11 residues. From germline, CDR1 is GTSNPN and CDR2 SVGIG (reference sequence). CDR3 sequence (DNA): TGTGCCTGGGGACAGGCCTACGAGCAGTACTTC. Encoded protein: CAWGQAYEQYF.

This clonotype was observed many times. The chain combines TRBV4-1 with TRBJ1-4; 8 positions match TRBD1. V gave up 4 bases and J gave up 5 bases; unmatched junction bases: 9. CDR3 length equals 16 residues. Germline V lookup: CDR1 MGHRA, CDR2 YSYEKL. As DNA, the CDR3 is TGCGCCAGCAGCCTAGGGGCGGGACAGGCCAATGAAAAACTGTTTTTT. Translated, it gives CASSLGAGQANEKLFF.

The gene calls are TRBV12-3 or TRBV12-4 and TRBJ2-3; 11 nucleotides line up with TRBD2. Unmatched junction bases numbered 11, after V lost 10 bases and J lost 5 bases. CDR3 size: 15 residues. The CDR3 DNA sequence: TGTGCCAACGGGAAACTAGCGGGGGATCAAGATACGCAGTATTTT. Its translation: CANGKLAGDQDTQYF.

This clonotype was seen at least ten times. The chain links TRBV18 to TRBJ1-2, with D possibly being TRBD1 (6 bases). Germline V lookup: CDR1 KGHSH, CDR2 LQKENI. The CDR3 totals 15 residues. The V gene lost 4 bases and the J gene lost 2 bases, with 14 bases spanning the gap. The CDR3 nucleotides are TGTGCCAGCTCACTTGGTAACAGGGTCAACTATGGCTACACCTTC. Amino acid sequence: CASSLGNRVNYGYTF.